These 10 T cell receptor beta chains came from one sample sequenced in a study of blood T cell repertoires in COVID-19. Only in-frame clones appear in the TCRdb table, and some are missing; sequencing was by immunoSEQ multiplex PCR. The sample carries some 460,000 clones, roughly 87% recorded once. Sample: PBMCs or T cells enriched from blood (not recorded which). The receptors derive from a woman under 30 who had recovered from COVID-19.

V is TRBV28 and J is TRBJ2-3, with D uncertain. Trimming removed 10 bases at V and 0 bases at J, with 14 bases between. This CDR3 is built from 14 residues. CDR1 and CDR2 from the germline V gene are MDHEN and SYDVKM. CDR3 protein: CATEPGSSTDTQYF. CDR3 nucleotide sequence: TGTGCCACGGAACCAGGTTCTAGCACAGATACGCAGTATTTT.

This clone was seen just once. The chain carries TRBV6-5 and TRBJ1-2; 8 bases match TRBD1. Germline V gene sequence: CDR1 MNHEY, CDR2 SVGAGI. The CDR3 is made up of 12 amino acids. Trimming took 5 bases from V and 8 from J; bases not matched to a gene: 4. CDR3 sequence reads: CASSLRTGGYTF. As DNA, the CDR3 is TGTGCCAGCAGTCTCCGGACAGGGGGCTACACCTTC.

The V and J genes are TRBV2 and TRBJ1-1; D uncertain. The CDR3 is 13 amino acids. The V end was cut by 7 bases, the J end by 3 bases, with 12 bases between. From germline, CDR1 is SNHLY and CDR2 FYNNEI. The DNA for the CDR3 is TGTGCCAGCAAATTAACCCGGGACACTGAAGCTTTCTTT. It encodes CASKLTRDTEAFF.

The chain joins TRBV7-2 to TRBJ1-3, with TRBD1 identical over 8 bases. The germline CDR1 and CDR2 sequences are SGHTA and FQGNSA. The CDR3 has 15 amino acids. V shed 5 bases, J shed 8 bases, and the junction held 11 bases outside the gene matches. In DNA, the CDR3 is TGTGCCAGCAGCCTAGACAGGGGTCGTTTGGACACCATATATTTT. Translated, it gives CASSLDRGRLDTIYF.

The chain uses TRBV7-5 and TRBJ2-1; the DNA was not compared with TRBD2, the D call given in the table. TRBV7-5 is a listed pseudogene. The length of the CDR3 is 17 residues. This chain's CDR3 is CARSSRTSRVMIYEQFF. DNA for the CDR3: TGTGCCAGAAGCTCGCGGACTAGTAGGGTTATGATCTATGAGCAGTTCTTC.

The table lists this clone with a count of one. The CDR3 DNA is TGTGCCAGTAGTATAGGGGGGCCGAACACCGGGGAGCTGTTTTTT. It codes for CASSIGGPNTGELFF. The V call is TRBV19, the J call TRBJ2-2; weak D call: TRBD1 (6 bases). CDR3 length: 15 amino acids. V shed 1 base and J shed 0 bases, with 6 bases lying between them. Germline V gene lookup returns CDR1 LNHDA and CDR2 SQIVND (reference sequence).

The chain combines TRBV5-6 with TRBJ2-3; maybe TRBD2 (5 bases). Trimming left V 1 base short and J 5 bases short, with 14 bases between. The CDR3 spans 15 residues. CDR1 and CDR2 (germline): SGHDT, YYEEEE. CDR3 sequence: CASSLSVGVGDTQYF. The CDR3 DNA follows: TGTGCCAGCAGCTTGTCGGTCGGGGTAGGAGATACGCAGTATTTT.

For this clone: One end of the junction varies from germline; a read error may be responsible. The chain recombines TRBV6-1 with TRBJ1-3; D not resolved. Germline lookup yields CDR1 MNHNS and CDR2 SASEGT. This CDR3 comprises 15 residues. CDR3 loop: CASSEDGDSGNTIYF. Written as DNA, the CDR3 is TGTGCCAGCAGCGAAGACGGAGACTCTGGAAACACCATATATTTT.

This clone was recorded only once. This chain links TRBV4-1 with TRBJ1-5; 9 bases align to TRBD1. This CDR3 comprises 14 residues. Germline assignment: CDR1 MGHRA and CDR2 YSYEKL. Trimming at V came to 5 bases and at J to 6 bases, leaving 5 bases not matched to a gene. CDR3 bases: TGCGCCAGCAGCGGACAGGGGATGGCTCAGCCCCAGCATTTT. This encodes CASSGQGMAQPQHF.

The rearrangement uses TRBV29-1 and TRBJ1-1, with D possibly being TRBD1 (5 bases). This CDR3 spans 13 amino acids. V lost 8 bases and J lost 1, with 14 bases in between. Germline CDR1 SQVTM, CDR2 ANQGSEA. CDR3 nucleotide sequence: TGCAGCCACCTGGGGCGGTCGAACACTGAAGCTTTCTTT. Translation: CSHLGRSNTEAFF.